Presented here are 8 T cell receptor beta chains from one specimen sequenced in a study of patients and donors after allogeneic stem cell transplantation. TCRdb itself ran the RT-PCR reads through MiXCR, one entry per CDR3 protein. The sample includes about a million distinct CDR3 sequences, about 20% of them seen just once. The sequenced material came from blood, either unsorted or a sorted T cell fraction (not recorded which). Source of these receptors: a human donor who was either an allogeneic HSCT recipient or a stem cell or donor lymphocyte infusion donor (not recorded which). It is not recorded whose cells these are; they may come from a transplant donor.

The chain joins TRBV29-1 to TRBJ2-1; D gene uncertain. Per germline, CDR1 SQVTM and CDR2 ANQGSEA. The V end was cut by 3 bases, the J end by 7 bases, with 10 bases between. The CDR3 spans 12 residues. For the CDR3, the DNA is TGCAGCGTTGATGGTCCCATGAATGAGCAGTTCTTC. Amino acid sequence: CSVDGPMNEQFF.

In its sample, this clonotype was seen a few times. This sequence joins TRBV20-1 and TRBJ2-2, with D unresolved. CDR3 length equals 14 residues. In germline, CDR1 is DFQATT, CDR2 SNEGSKA (reference sequence). V lost 3 bases to trimming and J lost 0 bases, with 8 bases between them. CDR3 coding DNA: TGCAGTGCTAGTTACAGAACGAACACCGGGGAGCTGTTTTTT. Residues: CSASYRTNTGELFF.

This chain uses TRBV29-1 with TRBJ2-1, with 7 bases lining up with TRBD2. Germline CDR1 reads SQVTM; CDR2 reads ANQGSEA. Losses at the gene ends were 1 base for V and 9 bases for J; bases not matched to a gene: 9. CDR3 length equals 14 residues. CDR3 region: CSVEGTSRITEQFF. In DNA, the CDR3 is TGCAGCGTTGAAGGGACTAGTAGGATCACTGAGCAGTTCTTC.

V gene TRBV12-3 or TRBV12-4 combines with J gene TRBJ1-4; a weak D match, TRBD1 (5 bases). This CDR3 contains 13 residues. V lost 6 bases to trimming and J lost 7 bases, with 12 bases between them. CDR3 sequence reads: CASSPRTSEKLFF. The CDR3 nucleotides read TGTGCCAGCAGCCCTAGGACATCTGAAAAACTGTTTTTT.

This clonotype was recorded a few times. This chain joins TRBV18 and TRBJ2-4, with 11 positions matching TRBD2. The CDR3 covers 15 residues. The germline CDR1 and CDR2 sequences are KGHSH and LQKENI. Losses at the gene ends were 6 bases for V and 4 bases for J; bases not matched to a gene: 5. The CDR3 nucleotides read TGTGCCAGCTCGTCGGGACTAGCGGAAAAAAACATTCAGTACTTC. Its translation: CASSSGLAEKNIQYF. Full variable domain (outside the CDR3, taken from reference TRBV18 and TRBJ2-4): NAGVMQNPRHLVRRRGQEARLRCSPMKGHSHVYWYRQLPEEGLKFMVYLQKENIIDESGMPKERFSAEFPKEGPSILRIQQVVRGDSAAYFCASSSGLAEKNIQYFGAGTRLSVL.

This clonotype was observed a handful of times. This chain joins TRBV5-1 and TRBJ1-2, with 9 bases aligning to TRBD1. Germline V gene lookup returns CDR1 SGHRS and CDR2 YFSETQ. J gave up 1 base and V 5 bases, and 9 bases lay outside the gene matches. The CDR3 is 16 amino acids. The CDR3 sequence: CASSSGTGPRNYGYTF. CDR3 coding DNA: TGCGCCAGCAGTTCCGGGACAGGGCCTCGTAACTATGGCTACACCTTC.

The gene calls are TRBV4-2 and TRBJ1-2; 8 bases match TRBD1. Germline V lookup: CDR1 LGHNA, CDR2 YNFKEQ. The CDR3 loop spans 16 amino acids. V was pared by 4 bases and J by 7 bases, with 14 bases of the junction left unmatched. The CDR3 nucleotides are TGTGCCAGCAGCCTCACTCCGACAGGGGATTTAGGTGGCTACACCTTC. This encodes CASSLTPTGDLGGYTF.

The rearrangement joins TRBV7-6 to TRBJ2-1; D may be TRBD2 (7 bases). V was trimmed by 5 bases and J by 10 bases, leaving 18 bases between them. Germline V gives CDR1 SGHVS, CDR2 FNYEAQ. The CDR3 is 14 amino acids. The CDR3 DNA follows: TGTGCCAGCAGCACCAAAACCGGGGGGCTCGAGCAGTTCTTC. This gives the protein CASSTKTGGLEQFF.